This T cell receptor (beta chain) was sequenced in a study of beta chain features in type 1 diabetes. Overall study context: The study found patients and healthy donors alike in age, gender and cell yields.

Overall study results and limits: Sequencing the cDNA could make cells with high TCR expression show up more than they should. Type 1 diabetes patients had TCRB CDR3s that were shorter (moderately but significantly so) in all four CD4+ subsets. PCR might favor shorter templates, but any such skew would affect patients and controls equally.

This clone showed up just a few times. Its antigen is not known. Every isolated RNA sample was fully reverse transcribed, so sequencing captured expressed TCRB transcripts. The protocol was immunoSEQ multiplex PCR, while the TCRdb copy is restricted to in-frame clones and leaves out a portion. The sample has some 660,000 clones; over 13% are singletons. Trimming left V 4 bases short and J 0 bases short, with 12 bases between. CDR3 size: 15 residues. The V gene's germline CDR1 is MDHEN and CDR2 SYDVKM. V usage is TRBV28 and J usage is TRBJ2-5; D gene unclear. This TCR was recovered from a man aged 18 to 30 with type 1 diabetes. Sequenced material: naive CD4+ T cells from blood. The CDR3 sequence is CASSSPGLYQETQYF. Written as DNA, the CDR3 is TGTGCCAGCAGTTCCCCCGGCCTGTACCAAGAGACCCAGTACTTC.